A selection of T cell receptor beta chains follows, all from one sample in a study of blood T cell repertoires in COVID-19. Sequenced by immunoSEQ multiplex PCR; TCRdb stores in-frame clones only, minus some. The profile shows approximately 74,000 clones, more than 85% of them singletons. Material: peripheral blood. The receptor source for this set is a woman between 55 and 75 years old with active COVID-19. Both conserved end residues are part of each CDR3. Each record gives: V gene, D gene, clone size, J gene, CDR3 protein, CDR3 DNA. D genes are given only for firm matches. Clone size appears in some rows only: once, few, many, or a class for an expanded clone.

V: TRBV5-5
D: TRBD1
size: NA
J: TRBJ2-7
CDR3: CASNFRDRGYEQYF
DNA: TGTGCCAGCAACTTCCGGGACAGGGGCTACGAGCAGTACTTC

V: TRBV18
D: NA
size: NA
J: TRBJ2-5
CDR3: CASSLIAEAIKETQYF
DNA: TGTGCCAGCTCACTAATAGCGGAAGCGATAAAAGAGACCCAGTACTTC

V: TRBV12-3/TRBV12-4
D: NA
size: NA
J: TRBJ2-1
CDR3: CASSSAREGEQFF
DNA: TGTGCCAGCAGTTCAGCCAGGGAAGGAGAGCAGTTCTTC

V: TRBV4-1
D: NA
size: NA
J: TRBJ1-3
CDR3: CASSQDQGSGNTIYF
DNA: TGCGCCAGCAGCCAAGACCAGGGTTCTGGAAACACCATATATTTT

V: TRBV20-1
D: NA
size: NA
J: TRBJ2-1
CDR3: CSGDRSDEQFF
DNA: TGCAGTGGCGATAGGAGCGATGAGCAGTTCTTC

V: TRBV5-8
D: TRBD1
size: NA
J: TRBJ2-1
CDR3: CASSPWTGGSYNEQFF
DNA: TGTGCCAGCAGCCCTTGGACAGGGGGATCGTACAATGAGCAGTTCTTC

V: TRBV18
D: NA
size: NA
J: TRBJ2-7
CDR3: CASSAHCVRGRQAYEQYF
DNA: TGTGCCAGCTCAGCCCACTGTGTGAGAGGTAGGCAAGCGTACGAGCAGTACTTC

V: TRBV20-1
D: NA
size: NA
J: TRBJ2-1
CDR3: CSARGANEQFF
DNA: TGCAGTGCTAGAGGGGCCAATGAGCAGTTCTTC

V: TRBV2
D: TRBD2
size: NA
J: TRBJ2-1
CDR3: CARDGLAGGNEQFF
DNA: TGTGCCAGAGACGGACTAGCGGGAGGGAATGAGCAGTTCTTC

V: TRBV5-1
D: TRBD1
size: NA
J: TRBJ1-2
CDR3: CASSSQGGNYGYTF
DNA: TGCGCCAGCAGCTCCCAGGGGGGTAACTATGGCTACACCTTC

V: TRBV2
D: TRBD1
size: NA
J: TRBJ2-3
CDR3: CASSSRMGQGADTQYF
DNA: TGTGCCAGCAGTAGTCGAATGGGACAGGGTGCAGATACGCAGTATTTT

V: TRBV4-2
D: TRBD2
size: NA
J: TRBJ2-7
CDR3: CASSQTSGSTYEQYF
DNA: TGTGCCAGCAGCCAAACTAGCGGGAGTACGTACGAGCAGTACTTC

V: TRBV5-6
D: TRBD2
size: NA
J: TRBJ2-3
CDR3: CASSFGLAGVDTQYF
DNA: TGTGCCAGCAGCTTCGGACTAGCGGGAGTAGATACGCAGTATTTT

V: TRBV9
D: TRBD2
size: NA
J: TRBJ2-7
CDR3: CASAGLAGVEQYF
DNA: TGTGCCAGTGCGGGACTAGCTGGTGTGGAGCAGTACTTC

V: TRBV15
D: NA
size: few
J: TRBJ2-4
CDR3: CATSRVITNLLAKNIQYF
DNA: TGTGCCACCAGCAGAGTAATCACTAATTTACTAGCCAAAAACATTCAGTACTTC

V: TRBV18
D: NA
size: NA
J: TRBJ2-5
CDR3: CASSPRVGRGGETQYF
DNA: TGTGCCAGCTCACCAAGAGTCGGCAGGGGAGGGGAGACCCAGTACTTC

V: TRBV7-7
D: NA
size: NA
J: TRBJ2-7
CDR3: CASSLGVAGYEQYF
DNA: TGTGCTAGCAGCTTAGGGGTGGCAGGCTACGAGCAGTACTTC

V: TRBV19
D: TRBD2
size: NA
J: TRBJ2-3
CDR3: CASSTKLAGGDTQYF
DNA: TGTGCCAGTAGTACCAAACTAGCGGGGGGAGATACGCAGTATTTT

V: TRBV5-1
D: NA
size: NA
J: TRBJ1-2
CDR3: CASSLGPQQGSDTF
DNA: TGCGCCAGCAGCTTGGGCCCTCAACAGGGCTCCGACACCTTC

V: TRBV18
D: NA
size: NA
J: TRBJ2-7
CDR3: CASSPPQGYEQYF
DNA: TGTGCCAGCTCACCACCCCAGGGCTACGAGCAGTACTTC

V: TRBV7-9
D: TRBD2
size: once
J: TRBJ2-1
CDR3: CASSSYTSGSENEQFF
DNA: TGTGCCAGCAGCTCTTATACTAGCGGGAGTGAGAATGAGCAGTTCTTC

V: TRBV6-1
D: TRBD1
size: NA
J: TRBJ2-7
CDR3: CASSVPSGRGTGNYEQYF
DNA: TGTGCCAGCAGTGTCCCCAGCGGAAGGGGGACAGGGAACTACGAGCAGTACTTC

V: TRBV30
D: NA
size: NA
J: TRBJ1-3
CDR3: CAWKHGGAGARGNTIYF
DNA: TGTGCCTGGAAACACGGAGGGGCGGGGGCGCGAGGAAACACCATATATTTT

V: TRBV4-1
D: NA
size: NA
J: TRBJ1-2
CDR3: CASSQLFALSGYTF
DNA: TGCGCCAGCAGCCAACTATTCGCGCTGTCTGGCTACACCTTC

V: TRBV19
D: NA
size: once
J: TRBJ1-4
CDR3: CASREVTNEKLFF
DNA: TGTGCCAGCCGAGAGGTAACTAATGAAAAACTGTTTTTT

V: TRBV3-1/TRBV3-2
D: NA
size: NA
J: TRBJ1-6
CDR3: CASSQGRGASPLHF
DNA: TGTGCCAGCAGCCAAGGCAGGGGAGCTTCACCCCTCCACTTT